The 2 T cell receptor beta chains below come from one sample, sequenced in a study of shared clonotypes between healthy human individuals. Clones were read by immunoSEQ multiplex PCR, and TCRdb kept only the in-frame ones, dropping some. The sample contains some 1 million clones, 65% to 80% of which appear only once. The material sequenced was memory CD4+ T cells sorted from blood. Subset in this sample: CD45RA-negative fraction. The receptors were gathered from a man between 18 and 35 years old in good health.

J is TRBJ1-5 and V is TRBV6-6; D remains unclear. Germline CDR1 reads MNHNY; CDR2 reads SVGAGI (reference sequence). This CDR3 has 14 amino acids. Trimming pared 6 bases from V and 6 bases from J, leaving 15 bases between. CDR3 in DNA: TGTGCCAGCAGCTTGGATGGTAACCCTCAGCCCCAGCATTTT. This codes for CASSLDGNPQPQHF.

The chain recombines TRBV4-3 with TRBJ2-1; D not resolved. Germline CDR1 LGHNA, CDR2 YSLEER. The CDR3 runs to 15 residues. The V end was cut by 0 bases, the J end by 6 bases, with 12 bases between. The CDR3 loop is CASSQEGLGINEQFF. The CDR3, as DNA: TGCGCCAGCAGCCAAGAAGGGTTAGGAATCAATGAGCAGTTCTTC.